These T cell receptor beta chains were read from a single sample in a study of OX40 agonist ivuxolimab in advanced cancers. Clones were read by immunoSEQ multiplex PCR, and TCRdb kept only the in-frame ones, dropping some. The sample lists 66,000 or so clones; 80% to 85% were seen once. Here the sequenced sample was CD4+ or CD8+ T cells sorted from blood, taken in a trial of the OX40 agonist ivuxolimab. The source of these receptors is an adult with an advanced solid tumor such as melanoma, head and neck, liver or kidney cancer. CDR3s include the opening cysteine and the closing phenylalanine or tryptophan. The D gene is left open where the match is weak. The size field is filled for only some rows; it gives once, few, many or a size class.

TRBV4-2	15	TRBD1	TRBJ2-3	NA	CASSPLSLTGVTQYF	TGTGCCAGCAGCCCACTTTCTCTCACAGGGGTTACGCAGTATTTT
TRBV5-1	15	NA	TRBJ2-7	NA	CASSLVGAHPYEQYF	TGCGCCAGCAGCTTGGTTGGGGCACACCCCTACGAGCAGTACTTC
TRBV6-5	11	NA	TRBJ2-7	NA	CVTKGPWEQYF	TGTGTCACCAAGGGGCCTTGGGAGCAGTACTTC
TRBV5-5	14	NA	TRBJ1-6	few	CASSLGRMNSPLHF	TGTGCCAGCAGCTTGGGACGGATGAATTCACCCCTCCACTTT
TRBV27	16	NA	TRBJ1-5	once	CASSAQARGRNQPQHF	TGTGCCAGCAGCGCTCAAGCGAGGGGCCGGAATCAGCCCCAGCATTTT
TRBV10-3	18	TRBD2	TRBJ2-1	NA	CAISESVTSGGLYNEQFF	TGTGCCATCAGTGAGTCGGTCACTAGCGGGGGACTATACAATGAGCAGTTCTTC
TRBV28	15	TRBD2	TRBJ2-5	NA	CASSLSGGGPQTQYF	TGTGCCAGCAGTTTAAGTGGCGGGGGGCCCCAGACCCAGTACTTC
TRBV4-2	16	TRBD2	TRBJ2-7	NA	CASSQASGGSTYEQYF	TGTGCCAGCAGCCAGGCTAGCGGGGGATCTACCTACGAGCAGTACTTC
TRBV6-1	15	TRBD1	TRBJ2-7	NA	CASSEPGQTSYEQYF	TGTGCCAGCAGTGAACCGGGACAGACCTCCTACGAGCAGTACTTC
TRBV19	14	NA	TRBJ1-2	once	CASSKDGTINGYTF	TGTGCCAGTAGTAAAGACGGGACAATAAATGGCTACACCTTC
TRBV5-1	13	NA	TRBJ1-1	NA	CASSLDGGGEAFF	TGCGCCAGCAGCTTGGACGGAGGGGGTGAAGCTTTCTTT
TRBV6-5	13	TRBD1	TRBJ1-2	NA	CASRRTGGGGYTF	TGTGCCAGCAGGAGGACAGGGGGCGGGGGCTACACCTTC
TRBV28	14	NA	TRBJ1-2	few	CASSLPPPGYGYTF	TGTGCCAGCAGTTTACCACCCCCCGGCTATGGCTACACCTTC
TRBV5-1	13	NA	TRBJ1-2	NA	CASSHRQDYGYTF	TGCGCCAGCAGCCACCGACAGGACTATGGCTACACCTTC
TRBV18	13	NA	TRBJ2-4	NA	CASSSSTDAIQYF	TGTGCCAGCTCTTCAAGTACAGATGCCATTCAGTACTTC
TRBV7-6	13	NA	TRBJ1-2	once	CASSPTPNYGYTF	TGTGCCAGCAGCCCGACTCCTAACTATGGCTACACCTTC
TRBV18	12	NA	TRBJ1-1	NA	CASSPSTIEAFF	TGTGCCAGCTCACCTTCAACCATTGAAGCTTTCTTT
TRBV6-6	14	NA	TRBJ2-7	once	CASSYSAGTHEQYF	TGTGCCAGCAGTTACTCGGCAGGGACCCACGAGCAGTACTTC
TRBV7-2	15	TRBD2	TRBJ2-7	NA	CASSSSGGEYYEQYF	TGTGCCAGCAGCTCTAGCGGGGGGGAATACTACGAGCAGTACTTC
TRBV5-1	13	NA	TRBJ1-1	once	CASSQSRNTEAFF	TGCGCCAGCAGCCAATCACGGAACACTGAAGCTTTCTTT
TRBV9	15	NA	TRBJ1-4	NA	CASTTGRRTNEKLFF	TGTGCCAGCACCACAGGGCGGAGGACTAATGAAAAACTGTTTTTT
TRBV7-3	14	NA	TRBJ2-1	NA	CASSLSFGNNEQFF	TGTGCCAGCAGCTTATCCTTCGGTAACAATGAGCAGTTCTTC
TRBV6-5	13	NA	TRBJ2-7	NA	CASSQGESYEQYF	TGTGCCAGCAGTCAAGGGGAAAGCTACGAGCAGTACTTC
TRBV7-2	18	NA	TRBJ1-1	NA	CASSLAAGRGTMNTEAFF	TGTGCCAGCAGCTTAGCGGCGGGGAGGGGCACCATGAACACTGAAGCTTTCTTT
TRBV5-1	16	TRBD1	TRBJ1-2	NA	CASSLGRAGGEYGYTF	TGCGCCAGCAGCTTGGGACGGGCAGGGGGCGAATATGGCTACACCTTC
TRBV4-2	16	NA	TRBJ1-5	NA	CASSQDRGVGGQPQHF	TGTGCCAGCAGCCAAGACAGGGGAGTTGGGGGTCAGCCCCAGCATTTT
TRBV19	14	NA	TRBJ1-2	NA	CASSMRQGGYGYTF	TGTGCCAGTAGTATGCGGCAGGGTGGCTATGGCTACACCTTC
TRBV6-1	14	TRBD1	TRBJ1-6	NA	CASSPGQGNSPLHF	TGTGCCAGCAGCCCCGGACAGGGGAATTCACCCCTCCACTTT
TRBV27	13	TRBD1	TRBJ2-7	NA	CATKGQGLLEQYF	TGTGCCACCAAGGGACAGGGTCTCCTCGAGCAGTACTTC
TRBV2	14	NA	TRBJ2-1	NA	CASNPTWGRAEQFF	TGTGCCAGCAATCCGACTTGGGGGAGAGCGGAGCAGTTCTTC
TRBV18	16	NA	TRBJ1-1	NA	CASSPARPNQNTEAFF	TGTGCCAGCTCACCGGCTAGACCCAACCAGAACACTGAAGCTTTCTTT
TRBV4-3	14	NA	TRBJ1-6	NA	CASSQGPNNSPLHF	TGCGCCAGCAGCCAGGGACCGAATAATTCACCCCTCCACTTT
TRBV5-4	15	TRBD1	TRBJ1-6	NA	CASRNGQGDYSPLHF	TGTGCCAGCAGGAATGGACAGGGTGATTATTCACCCCTCCACTTT